This TCR beta chain was obtained from a study of cytomegalovirus exposure and HLA in healthy donors. PCR used 60 Vbeta primers and 13 Jbeta primers. In the source study's methods: Roughly 73 million unique TCR beta chains, approximately 11 million of them shared, were counted by a later analysis. Some clones are missing from TCRdb's copy, which holds only in-frame ones; the method was immunoSEQ multiplex PCR. V and J calls and clone size come straight from that table; D and trimming were deduced from the DNA. Counted here are approximately 110,000 clones, roughly 74% occurring once; the ten biggest clones make up approximately 3.8%. This clone was found a few times. The clonotype comes from a man aged 35 to 55 in good health and CMV-seronegative. The sample comprised PBMCs.

The CDR3 region has the DNA TGTGCCAGCAGTGAATGGCTGATCAATCAGCCCCAGCATTTT. Residues: CASSEWLINQPQHF. The rearrangement joins TRBV2 to TRBJ1-5; D unclear. The germline CDR1 and CDR2 sequences are SNHLY and FYNNEI. This CDR3 has 14 residues. V lost 2 bases to trimming and J lost 3 bases, with 8 bases between them.